Listed below are T cell receptor beta chains from one sample, sequenced in a study of cytomegalovirus exposure and HLA in healthy donors. Sequenced by immunoSEQ multiplex PCR; TCRdb stores in-frame clones only, minus some. Here the sample spans some 140,000 clones, 75% to 90% being singletons. The material sequenced was PBMCs. These receptors came from a woman under 30 in good health and CMV-seropositive. The CDR3 runs from the conserved cysteine through the conserved F or W. Each record gives: J gene, clone size, D gene, V gene, CDR3 protein, CDR3 DNA. A D gene is named only where the DNA matches it firmly. Some rows have no size entry. The others give once, few or many, or a class for an expanded clone.

>TRBJ1-1|.|TRBD1|TRBV10-3
CAISKGQGHTEAFF
TGTGCCATCAGTAAAGGACAGGGGCACACTGAAGCTTTCTTT
>TRBJ1-5|.|TRBD1|TRBV7-9
CASSSQGTGNQPQHF
TGTGCCAGCAGCTCCCAGGGGACAGGGAATCAGCCCCAGCATTTT
>TRBJ1-6|once|.|TRBV27
CASKDGGSYNSPLHF
TGTGCCAGCAAGGACGGGGGCTCCTATAATTCACCCCTCCACTTT
>TRBJ1-1|once|TRBD1|TRBV30
CAWSNRGNTEAFF
TGTGCCTGGAGCAACAGGGGGAACACTGAAGCTTTCTTT
>TRBJ2-3|.|.|TRBV7-9
CASSLGTASEFTDTQYF
TGTGCCAGCAGCTTAGGGACCGCTAGCGAGTTCACAGATACGCAGTATTTT
>TRBJ2-1|.|.|TRBV5-6
CASSLTGFTYNEQFF
TGTGCCAGCAGCCTGACAGGATTTACCTACAATGAGCAGTTCTTC
>TRBJ2-3|.|.|TRBV2
CASSEGQVVDTQYF
TGTGCCAGCAGTGAAGGACAGGTGGTGGATACGCAGTATTTT
>TRBJ1-5|.|TRBD1|TRBV2
CASSWATGTGNSQPQHF
TGTGCCAGCAGTTGGGCGACCGGGACAGGGAATTCTCAGCCCCAGCATTTT
>TRBJ2-5|.|TRBD1|TRBV29-1
CSVGTGSQETQYF
TGCAGCGTTGGGACAGGGTCCCAAGAGACCCAGTACTTC
>TRBJ1-2|.|.|TRBV6-5
CASSPTGLIGYTF
TGTGCCAGCAGTCCCACAGGGTTGATTGGCTACACCTTC
>TRBJ1-1|.|.|TRBV29-1
CSVDSDAEAFF
TGCAGCGTTGACAGTGATGCTGAAGCTTTCTTT
>TRBJ1-1|.|.|TRBV15
CATSRDPTEIEAFF
TGTGCCACCAGCAGAGATCCGACAGAAATTGAAGCTTTCTTT
>TRBJ2-7|.|.|TRBV5-4
CASSLGGPATAYEQYF
TGTGCCAGCAGCTTGGGGGGGCCAGCGACAGCCTACGAGCAGTACTTC
>TRBJ1-1|.|.|TRBV14
CASSQDPRETEAFF
TGTGCCAGCAGCCAAGATCCGCGAGAGACTGAAGCTTTCTTT
>TRBJ2-5|.|TRBD2|TRBV19
CASKASGGYQEETQYF
TGTGCCAGTAAGGCTAGCGGGGGGTATCAAGAAGAGACCCAGTACTTC
>TRBJ1-1|.|.|TRBV9
CASSVATGHTEAFF
TGTGCCAGCAGCGTAGCTACAGGGCACACTGAAGCTTTCTTT
>TRBJ1-2|.|TRBD1|TRBV5-4
CASSQVGQGNNYGYTF
TGCGCCAGCAGCCAAGTGGGACAGGGGAATAACTATGGCTACACCTTC
>TRBJ2-5|.|TRBD2|TRBV5-1
CASSPGDSGGIQETQYF
TGCGCCAGCAGCCCGGGGGATAGCGGGGGGATTCAAGAGACCCAGTACTTC
>TRBJ2-3|.|.|TRBV7-3
CASSLSGGSVRDTQYF
TGTGCCAGCAGCTTAAGTGGGGGGTCTGTAAGGGATACGCAGTATTTT
>TRBJ2-1|.|.|TRBV6-1
CASSEGRGALNEQFF
TGTGCCAGCAGTGAAGGCAGGGGCGCGCTGAATGAGCAGTTCTTC
>TRBJ2-7|.|.|TRBV28
CASNSGSGYEQYF
TGTGCCAGCAATTCGGGGTCCGGGTACGAGCAGTACTTC
>TRBJ1-2|.|TRBD1|TRBV11-3
CASRQGNGYTF
TGTGCCAGCAGACAGGGGAATGGCTACACCTTC
>TRBJ2-7|.|.|TRBV10-3
CAISEGHLYEQYF
TGTGCCATCAGTGAGGGACATCTCTACGAGCAGTACTTC
>TRBJ1-2|.|.|TRBV7-9
CASSQDEGGRLGYGYTF
TGTGCCAGCAGCCAAGATGAGGGTGGCAGGCTGGGCTATGGCTACACCTTC
>TRBJ2-2|many|.|TRBV6-4
CASSADTANTGELFF
TGTGCCAGCAGTGCGGACACAGCCAACACCGGGGAGCTGTTTTTT
>TRBJ1-4|.|TRBD1|TRBV13
CASSMGQLNEKLFF
TGTGCCAGCAGCATGGGACAGCTAAATGAAAAACTGTTTTTT
>TRBJ2-2|.|.|TRBV5-1
CASSPPTGLMNTGELFF
TGCGCCAGCAGCCCCCCCACGGGACTGATGAACACCGGGGAGCTGTTTTTT
>TRBJ2-7|.|.|TRBV4-1
CASSQGSLFWEQYF
TGCGCCAGCAGCCAAGGGAGCCTCTTCTGGGAGCAGTACTTC
>TRBJ1-4|once|.|TRBV9
CASSVEGGRKLFF
TGTGCCAGCAGCGTAGAGGGGGGGAGGAAACTGTTTTTT
>TRBJ2-5|.|.|TRBV29-1
CSVEGESGRSETQYF
TGCAGCGTTGAAGGGGAGTCGGGCAGGTCGGAGACCCAGTACTTC
>TRBJ2-7|.|.|TRBV27
CASSLGTEFYEQYF
TGTGCCAGCAGTTTAGGGACTGAATTCTACGAGCAGTACTTC
>TRBJ2-3|.|TRBD1|TRBV7-3
CASSSGQGASTDTQYF
TGTGCCAGCAGCTCGGGACAGGGCGCTAGCACAGATACGCAGTATTTT
>TRBJ1-2|.|.|TRBV13
CASSDGGFDYGYTF
TGTGCCAGCAGTGACGGGGGGTTTGACTATGGCTACACCTTC
>TRBJ1-2|.|.|TRBV4-2
CASSQATGYHGYTF
TGTGCCAGCAGCCAAGCCACAGGATACCATGGCTACACCTTC
>TRBJ1-2|.|TRBD1|TRBV27
CASSYLKQGVGGYTF
TGTGCCAGCAGCTATCTTAAACAGGGGGTAGGAGGCTACACCTTC
>TRBJ2-1|.|TRBD1|TRBV7-9
CASSKGAMAYNEQFF
TGTGCCAGCAGCAAGGGGGCGATGGCCTACAATGAGCAGTTCTTC
>TRBJ1-6|few|TRBD1|TRBV30
CAWSRGQDNSPLHF
TGTGCCTGGAGCCGAGGACAGGATAATTCACCCCTCCACTTT
>TRBJ1-2|.|.|TRBV6-6
CASRPDSLYGYTF
TGTGCCAGCAGGCCGGACAGCCTCTATGGCTACACCTTC
>TRBJ2-1|.|.|TRBV28
CASSLQGLGNEQFF
TGTGCCAGCAGTTTACAGGGGCTAGGGAATGAGCAGTTCTTC
>TRBJ2-5|.|.|TRBV5-5
CASSLSLSTVETQYF
TGTGCCAGCAGCTTGTCCTTGAGCACGGTGGAGACCCAGTACTTC
>TRBJ2-7|.|TRBD1|TRBV7-9
CASSTRQGAYEQYF
TGTGCCAGCAGCACCCGACAGGGGGCTTACGAGCAGTACTTC
>TRBJ2-3|.|TRBD1|TRBV5-1
CASSLGQGDTDTQYF
TGCGCCAGCAGCTTGGGACAGGGAGACACAGATACGCAGTATTTT
>TRBJ1-5|few|.|TRBV15
CATSRETGPQHF
TGTGCCACCAGCAGAGAAACCGGGCCCCAGCATTTT
>TRBJ2-1|.|TRBD2|TRBV19
CASSSPGGARNEQFF
TGTGCCAGTAGTAGTCCGGGGGGGGCTCGCAATGAGCAGTTCTTC
>TRBJ2-6|.|.|TRBV9
CASSVAGLGANVLTF
TGTGCCAGCAGCGTAGCTGGGCTCGGGGCCAACGTCCTGACTTTC